The source of this TCR beta chain is a study of shared clonotypes between healthy human individuals (dated by TCRdb to 2020 to 2021). About the investigation overall: A few men and two women, aged 18 to 49 years, made up the cohort. The study deeply sequenced blood TCR repertoires of roughly five healthy adults to estimate repertoire size and the extent of clonotype sharing between individuals. Different laboratories and diverse techniques were used to prepare libraries and sequence TCR repertoires, to increase sequencing depth and limit assay-specific biases. Leukapheresis yielded between about 0.85 and 10 billion PBMCs per donor.

Using the deep immunoSEQ assay, TCR CDR3 regions were amplified from genomic DNA by multiplex PCR. Extracted genomic DNA from each cell subset was spread evenly across all wells of several immunoSEQ 96-well plates, with each plate serving as a replicate. For unsorted PBMC, roughly 270 ng genomic DNA, equal to about 30,000 T cell genomes, was loaded into each replicate PCR. Unsorted PBMC genomic DNA was sequenced across ten immunoSEQ deep assay plates. The purified libraries were quantified using a Qubit 3.0 fluorometer, sized with a Bioanalyzer 2100, and then quantified again using the KAPA Library Quantification kit. A separate single-read 150-cycle Illumina NextSeq 550 flow cell was used to sequence each immunoSEQ 96-well plate. The study's own analysis went as follows. Because only junctional sequences without quality scores were contained in the immunoSEQ output, filtering matching that applied to full-length reads could not be performed. To assign V/J genes and CDR3, sequences were annotated against IMGT germline references using PyIR, a Python wrapper for IgBLAST v1.9. Any read was removed if the V/J assignment was weak (E-value above 1e-6), the CDR3 was missing, or the read contained stop codons, out-of-frame junctions, or ambiguous translated residues. V3J clonotypes were defined as sequences sharing an identical inferred V gene, J gene, and CDR3 amino acid sequence. Percentage overlap between repertoires was computed as shared unique clonotypes divided by the size of the smaller repertoire. Repertoire richness was assessed with RTK rarefaction, the Chao1 estimator, and Recon v2.1 estimates of unobserved clonotypes. Entries here come from immuneACCESS through TCRdb and include only in-frame sequences with V and J called. Some clones fail to appear in such tables; in the studies checked, an unresolved V gene covers under half of the shortfall, and the cause of the remainder is unknown. V and J calls and clone size are those listed in that table; D and trimming were worked out from the DNA. The sample records 400,000 to 500,000 clones, about 80% of which are singletons. Roughly 12% of the sample is in the top ten clones.

On this clone: Its recognized antigen is unknown. Per-nucleotide qualities are absent, and no much larger clonotype sits a single base away.

The donors were healthy, HIV-negative adults with no recently reported acute infections or vaccinations. Only Caucasian adults living in Nashville, Tennessee, USA were represented among the donors. For unsorted samples, around 90 million PBMCs were counted, and genomic DNA was extracted using the QIAamp DNA Blood Mini kit. After blood collection by leukapheresis, PBMCs were isolated using Ficoll-Histopaque density gradient centrifugation and then cryopreserved in the vapor phase of liquid nitrogen. General study outcomes and caveats: Pairwise subsampling led to the expectation that sequencing depth would affect the degree of clonotype sharing among donors. Only blood was sampled, and tissue TCR repertoires likely differ from those in blood. Because the study included only a small number of donors, the genetic and exposure-history diversity represented was limited.

The sequenced sample consisted of PBMCs. The source is a woman aged 40 to 55 in good health. Some clones in this sample may be carry-over from other donors' samples.

The DNA sequence is TGTGCCAGCAGCAAAGAGGTTGGTTCCGACGTCCTGACTTTC. It specifies CASSKEVGSDVLTF. Recombination connected TRBV5-4 to TRBJ2-6, with an unclear D gene assignment. The germline ends are 16 bases apart after V is trimmed by 4 bases and J by 11 bases. There are 14 amino acids in the CDR3, from cysteine to phenylalanine inclusive. CDR3 DNA is the only sequence kept; it has 42 bases, read in frame from the first base. Based on the germline V gene (reference sequence), the CDR1 and CDR2 sequences are SGHNT and YYREEE.